These 27 T cell receptor beta chains came from one sample sequenced in a study of CD8 T cells in ankylosing spondylitis. TCRdb reprocessed the 5' RACE reads with MiXCR, giving one entry per CDR3 protein. Of fewer than 250,000 distinct CDR3 sequences in the sample, around 32% are singletons; the top ten hold approximately 4%. The sequenced material came from blood, either unsorted or a sorted T cell fraction (not recorded which). All receptors derive from a male donor with ankylosing spondylitis or in good health (not recorded which).

This clonotype has only a few counts. The chain links TRBV5-5 to TRBJ1-5, with a possible D match to TRBD1 (5 bases). The CDR3 extends over 15 amino acids. The germline V and J ends were trimmed by 4 bases and 1 base, with 12 bases remaining between them. Germline V gene data show CDR1 as SGHKS and CDR2 as YYEKEE (reference sequence). The CDR3 region has the DNA TGTGCCAGCAGCCCGGACATAATGAGCAATCAGCCCCAGCATTTT. Its translation is CASSPDIMSNQPQHF. Based on the CDR3 plus reference TRBV5-5 and TRBJ1-5, the full variable domain is DAGVTQSPTHLIKTRGQQVTLRCSPISGHKSVSWYQQVLGQGPQFIFQYYEKEERGRGNFPDRFSARQFPNYSSELNVNALLLGDSALYLCASSPDIMSNQPQHFGDGTRLSIL.

The CDR3 DNA reads as TGTGCCAGCAGCCGGGACAGGTTATACGAGCAGTACTTC. This encodes CASSRDRLYEQYF. The rearrangement uses TRBV7-8 and TRBJ2-7, with 8 bases matching TRBD1. CDR1 is SGHVS and CDR2 is FQNEAQ in the germline V gene. The CDR3 contains 13 residues. Trimming cost V 5 bases and J 4 bases; bases outside gene matches: 4.

This clonotype was detected only once. This chain links TRBV12-3 or TRBV12-4 with TRBJ2-3, with 9 bases fitting TRBD2. There are 16 residues in the CDR3. The trim removed 5 bases at V and 3 bases at J, leaving 9 bases unmatched. CDR3 coding DNA: TGTGCCAGCAGTCCCCGGCGGGGGGGCCTGACAGATACGCAGTATTTT. Protein: CASSPRRGGLTDTQYF.

This clonotype was detected a few times. This chain links TRBV9 with TRBJ2-3, with D uncertain. This CDR3 has 15 residues. Germline V gives CDR1 SGDLS, CDR2 YYNGEE. V shed 2 bases and J shed 3 bases, with 13 bases lying between them. CDR3 bases: TGTGCCAGCAGCGTCAGGCCTTGGGGAACAGATACGCAGTATTTT. As protein: CASSVRPWGTDTQYF.

The chain has TRBV10-3 and TRBJ2-5, with D perhaps matching TRBD2 (6 bases). This CDR3 has 12 amino acids. Germline loops: CDR1 ENHRY, CDR2 SYGVKD. Deletions cut 11 bases from V and 10 bases from J, with 20 bases between. The CDR3 coding sequence is TGTGCCTTCGGGACTTTGGAGGGGAACCAGTACTTC. This sequence encodes CAFGTLEGNQYF.

The chain combines TRBV5-5 with TRBJ1-2; D is unclear. The CDR3 is 13 residues long. Trimming cost V 0 bases and J 8 bases, with 11 bases left between them. The germline CDR1 and CDR2 sequences are SGHKS and YYEKEE (reference sequence). Here the CDR3 reads CASSLAGLGGYTF. DNA of the CDR3: TGTGCCAGCAGCTTGGCTGGCCTCGGAGGCTACACCTTC. Filled out from reference TRBV5-5 and TRBJ1-2, the complete variable domain reads DAGVTQSPTHLIKTRGQQVTLRCSPISGHKSVSWYQQVLGQGPQFIFQYYEKEERGRGNFPDRFSARQFPNYSSELNVNALLLGDSALYLCASSLAGLGGYTFGSGTRLTVV.

The chain combines TRBV7-9 with TRBJ1-2, with D uncertain. Germline CDR1 reads SEHNR; CDR2 reads FQNEAQ (reference sequence). This CDR3 region has 14 residues. Trimming took 4 bases from V and 8 from J, leaving 17 bases between them. The CDR3 loop is CASSSLSPLGGYTF. In nucleotides, the CDR3 is TGTGCCAGCAGCTCCCTATCCCCCCTGGGGGGCTACACCTTC.

This clonotype was recorded a few times. The V call is TRBV15, the J call TRBJ1-2; no clear D. V was cut by 0 bases and J by 5 bases, with 13 bases left in between. Germline V gene lookup returns CDR1 LNHNV and CDR2 YYDKDF (reference sequence). The CDR3 length is 15 residues. CDR3 sequence (DNA): TGTGCCACCAGCAGAGATTATGGGATGTGGTATGGCTACACCTTC. This encodes CATSRDYGMWYGYTF.

This clonotype was seen more than once but under ten times. CDR3 loop: CASSRRPGTAERETQYF. The DNA of the CDR3 is TGCGCCAGCAGCAGAAGACCCGGGACTGCTGAGAGGGAGACCCAGTACTTC. The chain is built from TRBV5-1 and TRBJ2-5; D possibly corresponds to TRBD2 (6 bases). The CDR3 spans 17 residues. Germline V gene sequence: CDR1 SGHRS, CDR2 YFSETQ. The V gene lost 4 bases and the J gene lost 5 bases, with 24 bases spanning the gap.

The rearrangement joins TRBV20-1 to TRBJ2-7; D tentatively fits TRBD1 or TRBD2 (6 bases each). Trimming cost V 5 bases and J 6 bases, with 14 bases left between them. This CDR3 spans 12 amino acids. CDR1 is DFQATT, CDR2 SNEGSKA, per germline (reference sequence). In DNA, the CDR3 is TGCAGTGCTGGAGGGGGTCGGGGCGAGCAGTACTTC. This translates into CSAGGGRGEQYF.

This clonotype was seen a handful of times. This rearrangement joins TRBV28 to TRBJ2-1, with D maybe TRBD1 (6 bases). Per the germline V gene, CDR1 is MDHEN and CDR2 is SYDVKM. The CDR3 covers 15 residues. With 3 bases removed from V and 1 base from J, the gap between germline ends came to 10 bases. The CDR3 nucleotides read TGTGCCAGCAGTTTTGGGACATATTCCTACAATGAGCAGTTCTTC. Translated, it gives CASSFGTYSYNEQFF.

The chain couples TRBV3-1 to TRBJ1-1; tentatively, D is TRBD1 (5 bases). The CDR3 is 15 amino acids. CDR1 and CDR2 from the germline V gene are LGHDT and YNNKEL (reference sequence). V dropped 1 base and J dropped 1 base, with 10 bases sitting between them. The CDR3 DNA follows: TGTGCCAGCAGCCAAGGGGCAGGGAAGAACACTGAAGCTTTCTTT. Its protein product is CASSQGAGKNTEAFF.

CDR3 sequence: CASTSTRVPYEQYF. In DNA, the CDR3 is TGCGCCAGCACCTCAACACGGGTCCCCTACGAGCAGTACTTC. This chain connects TRBV5-1 to TRBJ2-7; D is uncertain. The V gene lost 6 bases and the J gene lost 2 bases, with 15 bases spanning the gap. The CDR3 runs 14 residues. Germline V CDR1 and CDR2: SGHRS, YFSETQ.

At least ten counts were recorded for this clonotype. V usage is TRBV6-5 and J usage is TRBJ1-6; no reliable D call. The germline CDR1 and CDR2 sequences are MNHEY and SVGAGI. This CDR3 is 16 amino acids long. Trimming cost V 0 bases and J 6 bases, with 12 bases left between them. This CDR3 is CASSYSKFGSNSPLHF. The CDR3 region has the DNA TGTGCCAGCAGTTACTCGAAGTTCGGAAGTAATTCACCCCTCCACTTT.

This chain links TRBV9 with TRBJ1-1; maybe TRBD1 (5 bases). Germline CDR1 SGDLS, CDR2 YYNGEE. The V end lost 4 bases, the J end lost 4 bases, and 14 bases lay between the germline ends. The CDR3 consists of 14 residues. In DNA, the CDR3 is TGTGCCAGCAGCTCCGAAGTTGGGGCCACTGAAGCTTTCTTT. Translation: CASSSEVGATEAFF.

The V gene is TRBV12-3 or TRBV12-4, the J gene TRBJ1-2; possible D gene TRBD1, 5 bases. The CDR3 length is 14 residues. Trimming removed 5 bases at V and 5 bases at J, with 15 bases between. The CDR3 here is CASSPRDRNYGYTF. As DNA, the CDR3 is TGTGCCAGCAGTCCGAGGGACCGAAATTATGGCTACACCTTC.

A word on this clonotype: Sequence at one end of the junction differs from germline and may be a read error. The chain is built from TRBV7-3 and TRBJ2-5, with TRBD1 matching 8 bases. Germline loops: CDR1 SGHTA, CDR2 FQGTGA. CDR3 length: 13 amino acids. The CDR3 sequence is CASSSQPGQETHF. Written as DNA, the CDR3 is TGTGCCAGCAGCTCCCAACCGGGACAGGAGACGCATTTC.

The V gene is TRBV5-1, the J gene TRBJ2-7; D gene uncertain. V was cut by 2 bases and J by 0 bases, with 12 bases left in between. Germline V gene sequence: CDR1 SGHRS, CDR2 YFSETQ. The CDR3 is made up of 15 amino acids. The CDR3 DNA reads as TGCGCCAGCAGCTTCGCGATAGGACCCTCCTACGAGCAGTACTTC. Its protein is CASSFAIGPSYEQYF.

This clonotype turned up a few times. J is TRBJ2-1 and V is TRBV7-8; D is unclear. The CDR3 is 15 residues long. V lost 5 bases and J 7 bases, leaving 18 bases between the germline ends. From germline, CDR1 is SGHVS and CDR2 FQNEAQ. The CDR3 sequence is CASSHPATSWNEQFF. The DNA for the CDR3 is TGTGCCAGCAGCCACCCCGCGACAAGTTGGAATGAGCAGTTCTTC.

The chain recombines TRBV20-1 with TRBJ2-3; D tentatively reads TRBD1 or TRBD2 (6 bases each). The germline V gene has CDR1 DFQATT and CDR2 SNEGSKA (reference sequence). The CDR3 covers 14 residues. V lost 6 bases to trimming and J lost 7 bases, with 20 bases between them. CDR3 nucleotide sequence: TGCAGTGCGACCAAATCGGGGGCCCCCTATACGCAGTATTTT. It translates to CSATKSGAPYTQYF.

The chain recombines TRBV28 with TRBJ2-3, with 9 nucleotides matching TRBD2. The CDR3 covers 13 residues. J gave up 10 bases and V 6 bases, and 8 bases lay outside the gene matches. Germline V CDR1 and CDR2: MDHEN, SYDVKM. The CDR3 sequence: CASSLRGGPAQYF. CDR3 in DNA: TGTGCCAGCAGCCTGCGGGGGGGCCCTGCGCAGTATTTT.

This sequence joins TRBV2 and TRBJ2-2; D uncertain. Deletions cut 3 bases from V and 5 bases from J, with 16 bases between. Germline assignment: CDR1 SNHLY and CDR2 FYNNEI. CDR3 size: 16 residues. CDR3 nucleotides: TGTGCCAGCAGTGACTGGGAAAGGGTGGATACCGGGGAGCTGTTTTTT. Residues: CASSDWERVDTGELFF.

This clonotype was seen a handful of times. The chain joins TRBV12-3 or TRBV12-4 to TRBJ2-4, with 8 bases lining up with TRBD2. The CDR3 totals 13 residues. V was clipped by 8 bases and J by 12 bases; unmatched bases: 12. CDR3 residues: CASASRGGSNQYF. The DNA for the CDR3 is TGTGCCAGCGCTTCACGCGGGGGGTCAAATCAGTACTTC.

In this sample, this clonotype turned up a few times. V is TRBV10-3 and J is TRBJ1-4; 8 bases fit TRBD1. Germline V gene lookup returns CDR1 ENHRY and CDR2 SYGVKD. The CDR3 is 15 residues long. Germline trimming cut 10 bases from V and 8 bases from J; bases unmatched to any gene: 15. In DNA form, the CDR3 reads TGTGCCACACAAGACCAGACAGGGGAAGGCGAAAAACTGTTTTTT. Translation gives CATQDQTGEGEKLFF.

This clonotype was found a few times. The chain employs TRBV12-3 or TRBV12-4 and TRBJ1-2; D perhaps matches TRBD1 (6 bases). V shed 5 bases and J shed 6 bases, with 16 bases lying between them. The CDR3 has 14 residues. The CDR3 reads CASSPPGTPDGYTF. CDR3 DNA sequence: TGTGCCAGCAGTCCCCCCGGGACACCTGATGGCTACACCTTC.

The gene calls are TRBV5-1 and TRBJ2-3; no clear D gene. The CDR3 covers 14 residues. Trimming took off 1 base at V and 1 base at J, with 7 bases between the two ends. Germline values: CDR1 SGHRS, CDR2 YFSETQ. CDR3 coding DNA: TGCGCCAGCAGCTTGTATGGAGGCACAGATACGCAGTATTTT. Its protein product is CASSLYGGTDTQYF.

This clonotype has only a few counts. The gene calls are TRBV5-1 and TRBJ2-7; D is undetermined. Germline V gene lookup returns CDR1 SGHRS and CDR2 YFSETQ. The CDR3 has 12 amino acids. V was shortened by 4 bases and J by 8 bases, with 13 bases between the two germline ends. The CDR3 is CASSAQRSQQYF. CDR3 coding DNA: TGCGCCAGCAGCGCACAGAGGTCTCAGCAGTACTTC.